What follows describes a single TCR beta chain. The table lists this clone with a count of one. Its antigen is currently not known. Nothing much larger sits one base from this clone, and base qualities are not available. This sample is part of a study of shared clonotypes between healthy human individuals (dated by TCRdb to the early 2020s). About the study as a whole: A few men and a couple of women, aged 18 to 49 years, made up the cohort. Blood TCR repertoires of a handful of healthy adults were deeply sequenced to estimate repertoire size and the extent of clonotype sharing between individuals. Between about 0.85 and 9.5 billion PBMCs per donor were obtained by leukapheresis. For each donor, three plates each were used for CD4 naive and CD4 memory, two plates were used for CD8 naive, and one plate was used for CD8 memory. To increase sequencing depth and limit assay-specific biases, TCR repertoire library preparation and sequencing were carried out by different laboratories using diverse techniques. General findings and caveats noted by the study authors: Pairwise subsampling led to the expectation that sequencing depth would affect the degree of clonotype sharing among donors. Naive subsets generally had larger estimated clonotype richness than memory subsets. Across a few donors, roughly 5.4% of naive CD4, roughly 3.5% of naive CD8, 2.3% of memory CD4, and over 0.35% of memory CD8 clonotypes were shared. Because the study included a small number of donors, the genetic and exposure-history diversity represented was limited. Only blood was sampled, and tissue TCR repertoires likely differ from those in blood. Compared with non-shared clonotypes, clonotypes shared by all four sorted-subset donors had higher generation probabilities. Even with the large sequencing depth, rarefaction of the sorted-subset datasets indicated that sequencing was incomplete.

CD8 naive samples were obtained by positive selection for CCR7 among CD45RO-negative cells, yielding a CD45RA+CCR7+ population from which TemRA cells were excluded. Healthy HIV-negative adults with no recently reported acute infections or vaccinations were included as donors. All donors were Caucasian adults living in Nashville, Tennessee, USA. Blood was obtained by leukapheresis, after which PBMCs were separated by Ficoll-Histopaque density gradient centrifugation and cryopreserved in liquid nitrogen vapor phase. Purity and quantity of every magnetically sorted T cell population were checked by analytical flow cytometry. Genomic DNA was isolated from every sorted fraction and measured by UV absorbance on a Nanodrop 2000c. TCR CDR3 regions were amplified from genomic DNA by multiplex PCR using the deep immunoSEQ assay. For each cell subset, the extracted genomic DNA was distributed evenly across all wells of several immunoSEQ 96-well plates, and each plate served as one replicate. For sorted subsets, 200 to 250 ng of genomic DNA, equivalent to 25,000 to 35,000 T cell genomes, went into each replicate PCR. Purified libraries were quantified with a Qubit 3.0 fluorometer, sized on a Bioanalyzer 2100, and re-quantified with the KAPA Library Quantification kit. Every immunoSEQ 96-well plate was sequenced on a dedicated single-read 150-cycle Illumina NextSeq 550 flow cell. The authors processed their data as follows. Because the immunoSEQ output held only junctional sequences and lacked quality scores, the filtering could not match the filtering applied to full-length reads. Sequences were annotated with PyIR, a Python wrapper for IgBLAST v1.9, using IMGT germline references to assign V/J genes and CDR3. Reads were removed for weak V/J assignments (E-value above 1e-6), missing CDR3, stop codons, out-of-frame junctions, or ambiguous translated residues. V3J clonotypes were defined by identical inferred V gene, J gene, and CDR3 amino acid sequence. Percentage overlap between repertoires was computed as shared unique clonotypes divided by the size of the smaller repertoire. Three approaches were used to assess repertoire richness: RTK rarefaction, the Chao1 estimator, and Recon v2.1 estimates of unobserved clonotypes. For all TCRbeta clonotypes obtained by the gDNA method from a handful of donors, generation probabilities were computed with OLGA. TCRdb took over this immuneACCESS table, retaining in-frame rearrangements with V and J assigned. Such tables are incomplete; in checked studies, under half of the missing clones stem from an unresolved V gene, and the remainder is unexplained. The DNA gave D and trimming, while V, J and clone size come from that table. This sample gives about 2.1 million clones in total; 80% to 95% of them show up just once. The top ten hold more than 1.5% of the sample.

The sequenced sample consisted of naive CD8+ T cells from PBMCs. Per the publication, the cell subset or site label means: CD45RA+CCR7+. This TCR derives from a young man in good health. Some clones in this sample may be carry-over from other donors' samples.

The CDR3 region reads CASGRGRGGETQYF. The DNA is as follows: TGCGCCAGCGGAAGGGGCAGGGGTGGCGAGACCCAGTACTTC. The chain employs TRBV4-3 and TRBJ2-5; a tentative D match to TRBD1 spans 6 bases. The CDR3 covers 14 residues, taking in both the cysteine and the phenylalanine. The retained sequence is limited to the CDR3, 42 bases, with the frame set at the first base. V is shortened by 8 bases, J by 5 bases, and the region joining them spans 18 bases. For CDR1 and CDR2, the germline V gene lists LGHNA and YSLEER.